A selection of T cell receptor beta chains follows, all from one sample in a study of blood T cell repertoires in COVID-19. Only in-frame clones appear in the TCRdb table, and some are missing; sequencing was by immunoSEQ multiplex PCR. This sample yields 150,000 or so clones, of which approximately 86% are seen a single time; approximately 3.8% belongs to the top ten. The specimen was PBMCs or T cells enriched from blood (not recorded which). These receptors were collected from a woman aged 40 to 50 who had been exposed to COVID-19. Each CDR3 is given with its conserved first and last residue. The D gene is left open where the match is weak. The size field is filled for only some rows; it gives once, few, many or a size class.

TGTGCCAGTAGTATAGCCCAAGCGGGGGGGCCAGCCTCCTACGAGCAGTACTTC,CASSIAQAGGPASYEQYF,TRBD2,TRBV19,TRBJ2-7,.
TGTGCCAGCAGTTATCAGGCCTGGGAGTATTTT,CASSYQAWEYF,.,TRBV6-5,TRBJ2-3,.
TGTGCCAGCAGCTCCCCCAGGGCAGTTGAAGCTTTCTTT,CASSSPRAVEAFF,.,TRBV7-9,TRBJ1-1,.
TGTGCCAGCAGGAGGGGAGGTTACGAGCAGTACTTC,CASRRGGYEQYF,.,TRBV28,TRBJ2-7,.
TGTGCCAGCAGTTTCCGGGGCGGAGGGAAAAATCAGCCCCAGCATTTT,CASSFRGGGKNQPQHF,.,TRBV28,TRBJ1-5,once
TGTGCCAGCAGCGTAGCTCTAGCGGGAGTTAACGGGGAGCTGTTTTTT,CASSVALAGVNGELFF,TRBD2,TRBV9,TRBJ2-2,.
TGTGCCAGTAGTACCGACGGGAGCAATCAGCCCCAGCATTTT,CASSTDGSNQPQHF,.,TRBV19,TRBJ1-5,.
TGTGCCAGCAGCCTCAGCGGCTCCTACGAGCAGTACTTC,CASSLSGSYEQYF,.,TRBV7-3,TRBJ2-7,.
TGTGCCAGCAGCTTATATAACAGGGTGGGCCAGCCCCAGCATTTT,CASSLYNRVGQPQHF,.,TRBV7-2,TRBJ1-5,.
TGTGCCAGCAGCTTGCCCGGACAGATATATGGCTACACCTTC,CASSLPGQIYGYTF,.,TRBV5-5,TRBJ1-2,.
TGTGCCAGCAGCCAAGAGGCTAGCGGGTGGAATGAGCAGTTCTTC,CASSQEASGWNEQFF,TRBD2,TRBV3-1/TRBV3-2,TRBJ2-1,.
TGTGCCAGCAGCTTAGGGGGCTTCGAGACCCAGTACTTC,CASSLGGFETQYF,.,TRBV7-6,TRBJ2-5,few
TGTGCCAGCACCAAGGGGGTAGCAGATACGCAGTATTTT,CASTKGVADTQYF,.,TRBV12-3/TRBV12-4,TRBJ2-3,.
TGTGCCATCAGTGAGTCAGGGGGCTATGGCTACACCTTC,CAISESGGYGYTF,.,TRBV10-3,TRBJ1-2,.
TGTGCCAGCAGCGTAATCACCGAACGGGACTATGGCTACACCTTC,CASSVITERDYGYTF,.,TRBV9,TRBJ1-2,.
TGCGCCAGCAGCTGGGCGGGACAGGGGCCTCGCGAGCAGTACTTC,CASSWAGQGPREQYF,TRBD1,TRBV5-1,TRBJ2-7,.
TGTGCCAGTACTAGATCCGTCTCTGGAAACACCATATATTTT,CASTRSVSGNTIYF,.,TRBV19,TRBJ1-3,.
TGTGCCAGCAGTTTATTTGCGGCGGGGGGGATCTCCACAGATACGCAGTATTTT,CASSLFAAGGISTDTQYF,TRBD2,TRBV27,TRBJ2-3,.
TGTGCCAGCAGCTCCCGGACAGCCGGGAATTACGAGCAGTACTTC,CASSSRTAGNYEQYF,.,TRBV7-2,TRBJ2-7,once
TGTGCCAGCAGTTACTCCCGCCGGGGCACTGAAGCTTTCTTT,CASSYSRRGTEAFF,.,TRBV6-5,TRBJ1-1,.
TGTGCCAGCAGCTCGAGATTAGCGGGAACCTACAATGAGCAGTTCTTC,CASSSRLAGTYNEQFF,TRBD2,TRBV5-6,TRBJ2-1,.
TGTGCCAGCAGTGCACTAAGCAGCTACAATGAGCAGTTCTTC,CASSALSSYNEQFF,.,TRBV2,TRBJ2-1,few
TGTGCCAGCAGCTTGGGGGGACAGGCTCGCGCCTACACCTTC,CASSLGGQARAYTF,TRBD1,TRBV5-5,TRBJ1-2,.
TGTGCCAGCAGCCTCGACTACCGCGGTGGAGATACGCAGTATTTT,CASSLDYRGGDTQYF,.,TRBV7-7,TRBJ2-3,.
TGTGCCACCAGCAGAGACAGGGCGGGGAGGATGAGCAATCAGCCCCAGCATTTT,CATSRDRAGRMSNQPQHF,.,TRBV15,TRBJ1-5,.
TGTGCCAGCAGTTATAAGGACAGGGGCTATTTCTTC,CASSYKDRGYFF,TRBD1,TRBV6-9,TRBJ2-1,.
TGTGCCACCAGCAGAGATTTTGCGGGCGAGCAGTACTTC,CATSRDFAGEQYF,.,TRBV15,TRBJ2-7,.
TGTGCCAGTAGTATGGGCAGCGGGAGGAACAATGAGCAGTTCTTC,CASSMGSGRNNEQFF,TRBD2,TRBV19,TRBJ2-1,.
TGTGCCAGTAGTATGCGCGGGCTGAACACCGGGGAGCTGTTTTTT,CASSMRGLNTGELFF,.,TRBV19,TRBJ2-2,.
TGTGCCAGCACTAAGCCGGAATTGGCGGGGAACACTGAAGCTTTCTTT,CASTKPELAGNTEAFF,.,TRBV5-6,TRBJ1-1,once
TGTGCCATCAGTGAGAGGGGGAATCAGCCCCAGCATTTT,CAISERGNQPQHF,.,TRBV10-3,TRBJ1-5,.
TGCAGCGTGGGGGCCGGGACCAGTACCATTTATGGCTACACCTTC,CSVGAGTSTIYGYTF,.,TRBV29-1,TRBJ1-2,.
TGTGCCAGCAGCTTAGACGCAGGCACGCTCCACTTT,CASSLDAGTLHF,.,TRBV7-9,TRBJ1-6,.
TGTGCCAGCAGCTTGCCTGGCGGAACGAATGAGCAGTTCTTC,CASSLPGGTNEQFF,.,TRBV5-4,TRBJ2-1,.
TGTGCCAGCAGCTCGGACATACGCTCACCCCTCCACTTT,CASSSDIRSPLHF,.,TRBV7-3,TRBJ1-6,.
TGTGCCACCAGTCGGGATTCCTATGGCTACACCTTC,CATSRDSYGYTF,.,TRBV15,TRBJ1-2,.
TGTGCCAGCATCCTACTCACGGGTTTACGTGGCTACACCTTC,CASILLTGLRGYTF,.,TRBV5-6,TRBJ1-2,.